Listed here is a single TCR beta chain. What it binds is not known. This CDR3 is 11 amino acids long. Trimming left V 2 bases short and J 8 bases short, with 7 bases between. From germline, CDR1 is DFQATT and CDR2 SNEGSKA (reference sequence). This table comes from immunoSEQ multiplex PCR, and its TCRdb copy is limited to in-frame clones, with some not included. Of around 50,000 clones listed, roughly 83% are singletons. This specimen belongs to a study of early stage breast cancer tumors. Study-level points and caveats: Unsorted bulk genomic DNA sequencing lacked pairing and functional marker data.

The material sequenced was blood. The TCR comes from a person in their fifties with breast cancer. J is TRBJ2-1 and V is TRBV20-1, with D hard to call. CDR3 DNA sequence: TGCAGTGCTAGACCCCCCTATGAGCAGTTCTTC. This gives the protein CSARPPYEQFF.